Described below is a single T cell receptor beta chain sequence and its context. Antigen: not known. CD8 cells regarded as naive lacked CD45RO, were positively chosen for CCR7, and omitted terminally differentiated effector memory CD45RA+ cells. In the sorted-subset replicate PCRs, around 200 ng DNA, 25,000 to 30,000 T cell genomes, was used. Profiled with immunoSEQ multiplex PCR; TCRdb holds only in-frame clones, not every one. This sample has roughly 2,000,000 clones, with approximately 94% found just once. There are 14 residues in the CDR3. Germline CDR1 MDHEN, CDR2 SYDVKM. The V and J ends lost 5 bases and 4 bases respectively, with 14 bases between them. The data are from a study of shared clonotypes between healthy human individuals. Study conclusions and caveats: Generally, estimated richness proved larger in naive subsets than it did in memory subsets. Clonotype sharing levels among donors were expected to vary with sequencing depth. Genetic and exposure-history diversity was limited by the small donor number.

The rearrangement uses TRBV28 and TRBJ1-1; D uncertain. This TCR derives from a man younger than 30 in good health. Material: naive CD8+ T cells sorted from blood. The CDR3 spells CASSLNHPSTEAFF. CDR3 DNA: TGTGCCAGCAGTCTAAACCACCCCTCCACTGAAGCTTTCTTT.